This is a list of T cell receptor beta chains from one sample in a study of blood T cell repertoires in COVID-19. TCRdb keeps only in-frame clones here, not all; method: immunoSEQ multiplex PCR. Of roughly 380,000 clones listed, about 88% are singletons. Material: PBMCs or T cells enriched from blood (not recorded which). The receptors shown here come from a woman aged 30 to 39 who had recovered from COVID-19. CDR3s include the opening cysteine and the closing phenylalanine or tryptophan. D genes are given only for firm matches. Expanded clones are given a class, and other clones once, few, many or no size at all.

J gene	CDR3 length	clone size	D gene	V gene	CDR3 DNA	CDR3 protein
TRBJ1-1	14	.	.	TRBV5-1	TGCGCCAGTCGAGCCGGGACAATGGGAACTGAAGCTTTCTTT	CASRAGTMGTEAFF
TRBJ1-1	13	.	.	TRBV12-3/TRBV12-4	TGTGCCAGCAGTTTTTTGCAGTACACTGAAGCTTTCTTT	CASSFLQYTEAFF
TRBJ1-4	14	.	TRBD1	TRBV2	TGTGCCAGCGGGAAGACAGGGGCTAATGAAAAACTGTTTTTT	CASGKTGANEKLFF
TRBJ2-3	16	.	TRBD2	TRBV19	TGTGCCAGTAGTTTCACACTAGCGGGGCACACAGATACGCAGTATTTT	CASSFTLAGHTDTQYF
TRBJ1-1	15	many	TRBD1	TRBV2	TGTGCCACCCTCGGGACAGCAGACATGAACACTGAAGCTTTCTTT	CATLGTADMNTEAFF
TRBJ2-5	13	.	.	TRBV10-1	TGCGCCAGCAGTGTGTCTAGGGGTGTAATCCAGTACTTC	CASSVSRGVIQYF
TRBJ2-7	15	.	TRBD2	TRBV7-2	TGTGCCAGCAGCTTACAGGCTAGCGGGAGAAGCGAGCAGTACTTC	CASSLQASGRSEQYF
TRBJ1-6	15	.	TRBD1	TRBV5-4	TGTGCCAGCAGCCGGGACAGGGGCCCTATTTCACCCCTCCACTTT	CASSRDRGPISPLHF
TRBJ1-5	15	.	.	TRBV6-5	TGTGCCAGCAGTCCACTCGCGGACAGTTGGCAGCCCCAGCATTTT	CASSPLADSWQPQHF
TRBJ2-1	15	.	.	TRBV19	TGTGCCAGTAGTATCGCAGGGGAATCCTACAATGAGCAGTTCTTC	CASSIAGESYNEQFF
TRBJ1-1	15	.	.	TRBV20-1	TGCAGTGCTAGTGGCCAGTGGTTCGAGAACACTGAAGCTTTCTTT	CSASGQWFENTEAFF
TRBJ1-3	15	.	.	TRBV5-4	TGTGCCAGCAGCTTGACAGGGCCCTCTGGAAACACCATATATTTT	CASSLTGPSGNTIYF
TRBJ2-5	14	.	TRBD1	TRBV5-1	TGCGCCAGCAGCCCGGGACAGGGTGGCGAGACCCAGTACTTC	CASSPGQGGETQYF
TRBJ1-2	15	.	.	TRBV27	TGTGCCAGCAGTTTAGTATCGGGGGCTAACTATGGCTACACCTTC	CASSLVSGANYGYTF
TRBJ1-6	14	.	.	TRBV5-6	TGTGCCAGCAGCAGAGTCAGGGGATCGTCACCCCTCCACTTT	CASSRVRGSSPLHF
TRBJ1-6	18	.	TRBD1	TRBV27	TGTGCCAGCAGAGAACAGGGGGCTGAGAGCTCCTATAATTCACCCCTCCACTTT	CASREQGAESSYNSPLHF
TRBJ2-3	14	.	.	TRBV10-3	TGTGCCATCAGTGATACTACCAAGACAGATACGCAGTATTTT	CAISDTTKTDTQYF
TRBJ2-3	16	.	.	TRBV5-1	TGCGCCAGCAGCTTGGTCCTCGTTGAGAAGCAAGATACGCAGTATTTT	CASSLVLVEKQDTQYF
TRBJ2-1	12	.	TRBD1	TRBV11-3	TGTGCCAGCAGCCCGGACAGGGGTGAGCAGTTCTTC	CASSPDRGEQFF
TRBJ2-1	15	.	TRBD2	TRBV7-9	TGTGCCAGCAGAAAAACTAGCGGGGCCTACAATGAGCAGTTCTTC	CASRKTSGAYNEQFF
TRBJ1-4	14	.	.	TRBV7-9	TGTGCCCTTGGGACACTTCAACGCGGTGAAAAACTGTTTTTT	CALGTLQRGEKLFF
TRBJ2-1	13	.	.	TRBV28	TGTGCCAGCAGTTCGATAGAGTACAATGAGCAGTTCTTC	CASSSIEYNEQFF
TRBJ2-1	15	.	TRBD2	TRBV11-2	TGTGCCAGCAGCTGGGGCGGGAGGAAAAACAATGAGCAGTTCTTC	CASSWGGRKNNEQFF
TRBJ1-1	11	once	.	TRBV20-1	TGCAGTGCTAGAGACTGGGACAAGTCTTTCTTT	CSARDWDKSFF
TRBJ2-3	14	few	.	TRBV5-4	TGTGCCAGCAGCTTGAACTGGGAGTCAGATACGCAGTATTTT	CASSLNWESDTQYF
TRBJ1-1	13	.	TRBD1	TRBV7-8	TGTGCCAGCAGGGACAGGGGGCACACTGAAGCTTTCTTT	CASRDRGHTEAFF
TRBJ1-6	14	.	.	TRBV2	TGTGCCAGCAGTGTCCGGGTCCCGAATTCACCCCTCCACTTT	CASSVRVPNSPLHF
TRBJ2-1	15	.	TRBD1	TRBV11-1	TGTGCCAGCAGCTCGTTGGGACAGGCGGCCAATGAGCAGTTCTTC	CASSSLGQAANEQFF
TRBJ1-1	14	.	.	TRBV9	TGTGCCAGCAAACCCGGGGGGGCGAACACTGAAGCTTTCTTT	CASKPGGANTEAFF
TRBJ2-3	15	once	.	TRBV3-1/TRBV3-2	TGTGCCAGCAGCCAAGGGCTCCAGGGGTCAGATACGCAGTATTTT	CASSQGLQGSDTQYF
TRBJ2-7	18	.	.	TRBV4-2	TGTGCCAGCAGCCGGGGACAGGGGGGACTAGCGGCATCCTACGAGCAGTACTTC	CASSRGQGGLAASYEQYF
TRBJ2-1	17	.	TRBD2	TRBV5-4	TGTGCCAGCAGCTTCGGGACTAGCGGGAGGACCTACAATGAGCAGTTCTTC	CASSFGTSGRTYNEQFF